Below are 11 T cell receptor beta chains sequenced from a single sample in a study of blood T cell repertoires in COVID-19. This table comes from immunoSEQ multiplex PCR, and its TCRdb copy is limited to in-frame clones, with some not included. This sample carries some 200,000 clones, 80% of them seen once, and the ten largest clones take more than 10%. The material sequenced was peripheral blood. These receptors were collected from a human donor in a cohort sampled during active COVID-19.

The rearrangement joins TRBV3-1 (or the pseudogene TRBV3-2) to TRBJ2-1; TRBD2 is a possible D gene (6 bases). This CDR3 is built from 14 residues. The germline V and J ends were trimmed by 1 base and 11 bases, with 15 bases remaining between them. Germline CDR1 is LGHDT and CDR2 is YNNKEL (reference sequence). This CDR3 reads CASSQVRTGDKQFF. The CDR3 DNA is TGTGCCAGCAGCCAAGTTAGGACGGGGGATAAGCAGTTCTTC.

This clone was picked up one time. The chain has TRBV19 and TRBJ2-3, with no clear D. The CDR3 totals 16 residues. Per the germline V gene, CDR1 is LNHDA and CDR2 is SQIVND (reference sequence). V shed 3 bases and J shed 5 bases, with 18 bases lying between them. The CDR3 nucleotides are TGTGCCAGTAGTATTTTAGAGGCAGCCTCGATAGATACGCAGTATTTT. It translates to CASSILEAASIDTQYF.

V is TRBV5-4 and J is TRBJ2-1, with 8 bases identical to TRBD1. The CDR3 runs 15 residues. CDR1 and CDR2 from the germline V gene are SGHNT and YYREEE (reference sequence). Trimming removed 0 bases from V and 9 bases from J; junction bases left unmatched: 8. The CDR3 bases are TGTGCCAGCAGCTTGGGCAGGGGGCTTGCCGGTGAGCAGTTCTTC. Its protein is CASSLGRGLAGEQFF. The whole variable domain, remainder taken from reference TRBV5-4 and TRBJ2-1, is ETGVTQSPTHLIKTRGQQVTLRCSSQSGHNTVSWYQQALGQGPQFIFQYYREEENGRGNFPPRFSGLQFPNYSSELNVNALELDDSALYLCASSLGRGLAGEQFFGPGTRLTVL.

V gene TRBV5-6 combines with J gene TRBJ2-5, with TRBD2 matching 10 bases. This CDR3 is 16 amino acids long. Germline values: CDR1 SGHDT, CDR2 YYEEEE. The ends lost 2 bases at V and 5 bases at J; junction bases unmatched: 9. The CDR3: CASSFISGGQLETQYF. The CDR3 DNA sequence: TGTGCCAGCAGCTTTATTAGCGGGGGGCAGTTGGAGACCCAGTACTTC.

DNA for the CDR3: TGTGCCAGCAGCCCTGGTGGGCGCGACGTTGAATTTAACTATGGCTACACCTTC. This gives the protein CASSPGGRDVEFNYGYTF. This chain joins TRBV5-6 and TRBJ1-2; D remains unclear. Trimming took off 4 bases at V and 1 base at J, with 23 bases between the two ends. Germline V gene sequence: CDR1 SGHDT, CDR2 YYEEEE. This CDR3 spans 18 amino acids.

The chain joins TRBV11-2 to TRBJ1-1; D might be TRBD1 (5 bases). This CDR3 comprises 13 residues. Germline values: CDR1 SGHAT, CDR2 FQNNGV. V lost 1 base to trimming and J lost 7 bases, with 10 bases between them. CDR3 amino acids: CASSLGAQGEAFF. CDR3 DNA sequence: TGTGCCAGCAGCTTAGGGGCCCAGGGTGAAGCTTTCTTT.

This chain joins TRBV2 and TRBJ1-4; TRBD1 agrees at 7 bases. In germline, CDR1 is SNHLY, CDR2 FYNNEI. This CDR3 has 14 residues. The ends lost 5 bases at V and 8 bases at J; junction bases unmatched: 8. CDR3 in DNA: TGTGCCAGCAGTAAAGGGACAGTGGACGAAAAACTGTTTTTT. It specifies CASSKGTVDEKLFF.

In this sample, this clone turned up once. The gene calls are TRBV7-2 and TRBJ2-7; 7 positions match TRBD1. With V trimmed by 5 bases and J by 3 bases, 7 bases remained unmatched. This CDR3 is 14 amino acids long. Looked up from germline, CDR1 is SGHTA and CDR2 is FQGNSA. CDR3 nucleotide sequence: TGTGCCAGCAGCACCTCGGGACAGAGCTACGAGCAGTACTTC. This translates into CASSTSGQSYEQYF.

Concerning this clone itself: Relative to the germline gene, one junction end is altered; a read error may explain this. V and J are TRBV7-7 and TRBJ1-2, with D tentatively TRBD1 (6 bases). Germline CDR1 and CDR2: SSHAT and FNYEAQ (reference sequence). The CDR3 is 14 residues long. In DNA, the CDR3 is TGTGCTAGCAGCCCACCGGACAGCTTGAATGGCTACACCTTC. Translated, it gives CASSPPDSLNGYTF.

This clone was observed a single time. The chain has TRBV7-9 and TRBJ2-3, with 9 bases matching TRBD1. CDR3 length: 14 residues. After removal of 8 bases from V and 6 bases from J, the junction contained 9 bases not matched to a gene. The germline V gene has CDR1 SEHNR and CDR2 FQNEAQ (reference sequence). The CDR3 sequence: CASVETGGGDTQYF. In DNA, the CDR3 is TGTGCCAGCGTCGAGACAGGGGGAGGGGATACGCAGTATTTT.

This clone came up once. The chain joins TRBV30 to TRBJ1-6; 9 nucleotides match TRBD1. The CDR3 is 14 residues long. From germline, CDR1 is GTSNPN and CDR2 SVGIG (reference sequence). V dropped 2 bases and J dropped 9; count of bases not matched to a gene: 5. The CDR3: CAWSTGGAGSPLHF. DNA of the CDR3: TGTGCCTGGAGTACAGGGGGCGCGGGTTCACCCCTCCACTTT.